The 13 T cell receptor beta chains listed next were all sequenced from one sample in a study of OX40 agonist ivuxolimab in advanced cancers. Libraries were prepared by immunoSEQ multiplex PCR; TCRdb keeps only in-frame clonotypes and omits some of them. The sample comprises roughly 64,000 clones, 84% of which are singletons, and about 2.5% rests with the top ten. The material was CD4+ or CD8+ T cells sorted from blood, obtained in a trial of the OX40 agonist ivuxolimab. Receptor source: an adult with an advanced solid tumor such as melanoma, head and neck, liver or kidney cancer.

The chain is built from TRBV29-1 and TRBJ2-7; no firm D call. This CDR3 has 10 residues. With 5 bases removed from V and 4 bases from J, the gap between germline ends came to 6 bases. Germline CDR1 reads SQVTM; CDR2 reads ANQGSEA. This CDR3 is CSVFEYEQYF. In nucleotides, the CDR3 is TGCAGCGTTTTCGAGTACGAGCAGTACTTC.

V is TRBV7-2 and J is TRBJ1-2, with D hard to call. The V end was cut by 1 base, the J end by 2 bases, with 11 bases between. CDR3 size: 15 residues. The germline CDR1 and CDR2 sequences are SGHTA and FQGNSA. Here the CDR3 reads CASSLVSSDNYGYTF. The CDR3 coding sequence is TGTGCCAGCAGCTTAGTTTCATCTGACAACTATGGCTACACCTTC.

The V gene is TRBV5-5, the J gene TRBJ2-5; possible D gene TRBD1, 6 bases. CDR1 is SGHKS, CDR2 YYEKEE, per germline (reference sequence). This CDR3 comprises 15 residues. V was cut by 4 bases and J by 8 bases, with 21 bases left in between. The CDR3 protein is CASSPTVGTHRTQYF. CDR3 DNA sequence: TGTGCCAGCAGCCCCACGGTGGGGACACATCGCACCCAGTACTTC. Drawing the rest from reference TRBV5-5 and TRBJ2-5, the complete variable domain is DAGVTQSPTHLIKTRGQQVTLRCSPISGHKSVSWYQQVLGQGPQFIFQYYEKEERGRGNFPDRFSARQFPNYSSELNVNALLLGDSALYLCASSPTVGTHRTQYFGPGTRLLVL.

CDR3 sequence reads: CASSQGQEISGGYTF. CDR3 DNA: TGTGCCAGCAGCCAAGGACAGGAAATATCGGGTGGCTACACCTTC. The chain uses TRBV25-1 and TRBJ1-2; 7 nucleotides match TRBD1. The CDR3 runs to 15 residues. Germline CDR1 reads MGHDK; CDR2 reads SYGVNS. J was trimmed by 7 bases and V by 6 bases; bases with no gene match: 14.

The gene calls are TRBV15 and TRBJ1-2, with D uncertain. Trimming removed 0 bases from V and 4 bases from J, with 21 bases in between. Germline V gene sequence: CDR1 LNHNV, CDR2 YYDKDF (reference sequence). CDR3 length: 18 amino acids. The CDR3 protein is CATSRDRTYPSDVYGYTF. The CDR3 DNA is TGTGCCACCAGCAGAGATAGAACCTACCCCTCGGATGTCTATGGCTACACCTTC.

CDR3 protein: CASSVEISPRAGELFF. CDR3 coding DNA: TGTGCCAGCAGCGTAGAAATTAGCCCGAGGGCCGGGGAGCTGTTTTTT. The rearrangement joins TRBV9 to TRBJ2-2, with a possible D match to TRBD2 (5 bases). Germline CDR1 is SGDLS and CDR2 is YYNGEE. Trimming pared 0 bases from V and 6 bases from J, leaving 15 bases between. The CDR3 runs to 16 residues. The variable domain in full, completed from reference TRBV9 and TRBJ2-2, reads DSGVTQTPKHLITATGQRVTLRCSPRSGDLSVYWYQQSLDQGLQFLIQYYNGEERAKGNILERFSAQQFPDLHSELNLSSLELGDSALYFCASSVEISPRAGELFFGEGSRLTVL.

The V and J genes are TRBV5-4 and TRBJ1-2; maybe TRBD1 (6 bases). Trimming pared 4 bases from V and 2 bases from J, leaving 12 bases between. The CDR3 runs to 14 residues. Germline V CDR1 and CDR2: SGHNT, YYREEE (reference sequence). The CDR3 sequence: CASSPRDINYGYTF. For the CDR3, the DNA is TGTGCCAGCAGCCCTCGGGACATAAACTATGGCTACACCTTC.

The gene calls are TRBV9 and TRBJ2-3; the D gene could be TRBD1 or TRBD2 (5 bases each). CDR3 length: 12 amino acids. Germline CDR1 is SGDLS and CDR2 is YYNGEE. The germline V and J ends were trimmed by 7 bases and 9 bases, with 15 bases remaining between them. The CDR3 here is CASGGGRETQYF. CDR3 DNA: TGTGCCAGCGGTGGGGGAAGGGAGACGCAGTATTTT.

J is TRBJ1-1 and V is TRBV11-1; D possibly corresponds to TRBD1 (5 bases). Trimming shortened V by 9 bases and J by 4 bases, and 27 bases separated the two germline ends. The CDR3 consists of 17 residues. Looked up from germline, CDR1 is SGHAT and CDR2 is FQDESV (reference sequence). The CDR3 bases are TGTGCCAGTCAAGGTGGGGCAGGGACTACCTCGGTCACTGAAGCTTTCTTT. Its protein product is CASQGGAGTTSVTEAFF.

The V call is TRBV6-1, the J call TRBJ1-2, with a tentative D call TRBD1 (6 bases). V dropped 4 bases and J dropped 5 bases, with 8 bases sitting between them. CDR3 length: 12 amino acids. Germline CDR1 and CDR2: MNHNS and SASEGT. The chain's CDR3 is CASSAQGYGYTF. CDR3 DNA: TGTGCCAGCAGTGCACAGGGTTATGGCTACACCTTC.

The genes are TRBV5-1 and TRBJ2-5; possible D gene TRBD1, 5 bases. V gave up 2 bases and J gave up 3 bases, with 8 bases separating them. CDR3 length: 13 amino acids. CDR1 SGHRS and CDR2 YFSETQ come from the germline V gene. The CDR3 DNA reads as TGCGCCAGCAGCTTAACAGGTGAAGAGACCCAGTACTTC. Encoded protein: CASSLTGEETQYF. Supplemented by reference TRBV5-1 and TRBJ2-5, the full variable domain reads KAGVTQTPRYLIKTRGQQVTLSCSPISGHRSVSWYQQTPGQGLQFLFEYFSETQRNKGNFPGRFSGRQFSNSRSEMNVSTLELGDSALYLCASSLTGEETQYFGPGTRLLVL.

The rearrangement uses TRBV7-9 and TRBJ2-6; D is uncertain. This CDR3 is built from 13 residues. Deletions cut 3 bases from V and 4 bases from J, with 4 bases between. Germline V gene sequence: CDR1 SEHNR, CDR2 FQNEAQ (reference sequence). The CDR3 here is CASSFSGANVLTF. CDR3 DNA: TGTGCCAGCAGCTTTTCCGGGGCCAACGTCCTGACTTTC.

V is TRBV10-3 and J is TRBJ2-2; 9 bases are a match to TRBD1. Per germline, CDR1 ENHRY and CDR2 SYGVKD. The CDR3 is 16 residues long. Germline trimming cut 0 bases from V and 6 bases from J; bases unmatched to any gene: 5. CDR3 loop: CAISESPGQGSGELFF. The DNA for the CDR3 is TGTGCCATCAGTGAGTCGCCGGGACAGGGCTCCGGGGAGCTGTTTTTT.